This T cell receptor beta chain was documented in a study of regulatory T cells in long-lasting Graves disease. General observations from the study: Persistent cases of Graves' showed reduced TCR diversity relative to newly diagnosed patients. Persistent disease preferred TRBV28, TRBJ1-2 and TRBJ2-5.

Arm-PCR of CDR3 regions and iRepertoire HTBI primers were used to build TCR beta libraries. Authors' analysis steps: The study identified 50 to 70 TRBV and approximately 13 TRBJ segments across samples. Each CDR3 protein gets one entry after TCRdb re-called the multiplex PCR reads with MiXCR. The V and J calls shown here were made by TCRdb, not taken from the authors' results. In the table there are approximately 300,000 distinct CDR3 sequences, 15% to 20% of which are singletons. Germline V gene sequence: CDR1 SGHDN, CDR2 FVKESK. With 1 base clipped from V and 4 bases from J, the junction kept 7 bases outside the gene matches. The CDR3 sequence is 17 residues long. This clonotype appeared many times. Its cognate antigen is unknown. Time point denoted: newly diagnosed GD, antithyroid drugs for less than 3 months. From RNA extracted from PBMCs, the TCR library was made.

This clonotype originated in a female donor with Graves disease. This chain links TRBV14 with TRBJ2-7; 13 nucleotides agree with TRBD2. Material: peripheral blood mononuclear cells (PBMCs), obtained at new diagnosis, from a patient treated with antithyroid drugs. CDR3 bases: TGTGCCAGCAGCCAAGGGGGGACTAGCGGGATAGATTACGAGCAGTACTTC. Translation gives CASSQGGTSGIDYEQYF.